The sequence of this T cell receptor beta chain was determined in a study of cytomegalovirus exposure and HLA in healthy donors. Study-level results: HLA restriction was apparent for most CMV-associated TCR beta chains in a later analysis. The classifier was said to identify cytomegalovirus status with high specificity and sensitivity. Later, an analysis found that common viral pathogens appeared to be linked with several of the most significant clusters.

Primers included in the PCR were 60 Vbeta and 13 Jbeta primers. Only in-frame clones appear in the TCRdb table, and some are missing; sequencing was by immunoSEQ multiplex PCR. The sample records 150,000 to 200,000 clones, around 80% being singletons. Germline CDR1 and CDR2: DFQATT and SNEGSKA (reference sequence). This CDR3 comprises 11 residues. About this clone itself: Its target is not known.

The rearrangement links TRBV20-1 to TRBJ1-2; D perhaps matches TRBD1 (6 bases). This TCR was sampled from a woman aged 45-65 years in good health and CMV-seronegative. Sequenced material: PBMCs. CDR3 amino acids: CSAGGLYGYTF. CDR3 in DNA: TGCAGCGCCGGGGGGCTCTATGGCTACACCTTC.